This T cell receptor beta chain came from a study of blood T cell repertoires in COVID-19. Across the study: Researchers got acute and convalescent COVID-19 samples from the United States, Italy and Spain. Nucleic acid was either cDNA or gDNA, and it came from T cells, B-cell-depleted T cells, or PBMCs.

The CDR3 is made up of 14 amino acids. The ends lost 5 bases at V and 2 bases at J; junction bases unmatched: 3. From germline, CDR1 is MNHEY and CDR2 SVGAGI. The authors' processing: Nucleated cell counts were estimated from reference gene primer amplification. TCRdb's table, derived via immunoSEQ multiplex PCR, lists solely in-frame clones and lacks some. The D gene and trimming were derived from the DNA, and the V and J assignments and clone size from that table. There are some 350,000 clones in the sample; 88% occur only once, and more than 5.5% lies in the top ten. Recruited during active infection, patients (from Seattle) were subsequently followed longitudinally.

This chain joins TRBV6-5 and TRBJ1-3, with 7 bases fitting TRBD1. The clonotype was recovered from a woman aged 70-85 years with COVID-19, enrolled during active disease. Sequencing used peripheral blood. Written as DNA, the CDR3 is TGTGCCAGCAGTAACAGGGGCGCTGGAAACACCATATATTTT. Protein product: CASSNRGAGNTIYF.